This is a list of T cell receptor beta chains from one sample in a study of CD8 T cells in Susac syndrome. TCRdb reanalysed the immunoSEQ multiplex PCR reads using MiXCR and keeps one entry per CDR3 protein. The sample lists 70,000 to 85,000 distinct CDR3 sequences, around 96% seen once, with 0.4% to 0.45% in the top ten. Sequences were obtained from CD8+ T cells from PBMCs. Every receptor here comes from a human donor with Susac syndrome. Both conserved end residues are part of each CDR3. The order of the fields is J gene, V gene, D gene, CDR3 protein. A D gene is named only where the DNA matches it firmly.

TRBJ2-5	TRBV3-1	TRBD2	CASSYRTSGSRETQYF
TRBJ1-1	TRBV7-9	NA	CASSWDGMNTEAFF
TRBJ1-2	TRBV13	NA	CASSLTDGGGYTF
TRBJ2-2	TRBV6-5	NA	CASSYLWGVQAGELFF
TRBJ2-5	TRBV7-9	NA	CASSDRDWAKYF
TRBJ2-1	TRBV3-1	NA	CASSPTSLGGEQFF
TRBJ2-3	TRBV7-2	TRBD2	CASSLGPRSGDTQYF
TRBJ1-5	TRBV28	TRBD1	CASSTGTGAYQPQHF
TRBJ1-2	TRBV28	NA	CASSFSASYGYTF
TRBJ1-1	TRBV20-1	NA	CSARELNTEAFF
TRBJ2-2	TRBV20-1	NA	CSPRQATNTGELFF
TRBJ2-1	TRBV24-1	TRBD2	CATSALAGSGNNEQFF
TRBJ1-2	TRBV6-5	NA	CASSYSGGYGYTF
TRBJ2-1	TRBV29-1	TRBD2	CSAGPGLAGFYEQFF
TRBJ1-5	TRBV20-1	NA	CSARAVSAGQPQHF
TRBJ2-7	TRBV15	NA	CATSRNFRTATDEQYF
TRBJ2-7	TRBV28	NA	CASSSPYEQYF
TRBJ2-3	TRBV5-6	NA	CASSPPAGTDTQYF
TRBJ1-2	TRBV12-5	NA	CASGPDPSNYGYTF
TRBJ2-4	TRBV2	NA	CASTLVVAKNIQYF
TRBJ1-2	TRBV14	NA	CASSQGTLRNGYTF
TRBJ2-1	TRBV13	NA	CASSLKRSSYNEQFF
TRBJ1-5	TRBV7-9	NA	CASSFGAGSQPQHF
TRBJ2-3	TRBV6-2/TRBV6-3	TRBD1	CASSIMGQGEADTQYF
TRBJ2-3	TRBV5-1	TRBD2	CASSSIAGSDTQYF
TRBJ2-7	TRBV29-1	NA	CSVAGTRSYEQYF
TRBJ2-1	TRBV7-9	TRBD2	CASSFWGLGDNEQFF
TRBJ1-2	TRBV6-2/TRBV6-3	TRBD1	CASSHGTGNGYTF
TRBJ1-1	TRBV12-3/TRBV12-4	TRBD1	CASRLSGGTEAFF
TRBJ1-5	TRBV9	NA	CASSTGTEGQPQHF
TRBJ2-2	TRBV5-4	TRBD1	CASSAGTGSTGELFF
TRBJ2-1	TRBV29-1	NA	CSVLTGQPSFYNEQFF
TRBJ2-7	TRBV30	TRBD1	CAWRDRGIREQYF
TRBJ2-2	TRBV6-5	NA	CASSYGKNTGELFF
TRBJ1-1	TRBV9	NA	CASRGGGRNTEAFF
TRBJ2-1	TRBV20-1	TRBD1	CSARDDDRVSYNEQFF
TRBJ2-2	TRBV15	NA	CATSNGRGDESVTGELFF
TRBJ2-1	TRBV5-1	TRBD2	CASSLTSENEQFF
TRBJ2-1	TRBV2	TRBD2	CARTSGLSQEQFF
TRBJ2-3	TRBV20-1	NA	CSARAGEADTQYF
TRBJ2-3	TRBV14	NA	CASSQDPGLRTDTQYF
TRBJ1-5	TRBV23-1	TRBD1	CASSQPGDRGRKEANQPQHF
TRBJ2-3	TRBV27	TRBD1	CASSPGQNPSTDTQYF
TRBJ2-1	TRBV6-2/TRBV6-3	NA	CASSYWEDQFF
TRBJ2-7	TRBV13	NA	CASSQAEDITYEQYF
TRBJ2-5	TRBV5-1	NA	CASSGGTPTQETQYF
TRBJ2-1	TRBV29-1	TRBD2	CSVEGTSGAYNEQFF
TRBJ2-6	TRBV6-5	NA	CASRVLSGANVLTF
TRBJ1-1	TRBV5-6	NA	CASRQDPNTEAFF
TRBJ1-5	TRBV29-1	NA	CSVLPGGNQPQHF
TRBJ1-1	TRBV30	TRBD1	CAWSDRVTEAFF
TRBJ1-2	TRBV2	NA	CASSEWRGPSYGYTF
TRBJ1-2	TRBV30	TRBD1	CAWARTGTGYGYTF